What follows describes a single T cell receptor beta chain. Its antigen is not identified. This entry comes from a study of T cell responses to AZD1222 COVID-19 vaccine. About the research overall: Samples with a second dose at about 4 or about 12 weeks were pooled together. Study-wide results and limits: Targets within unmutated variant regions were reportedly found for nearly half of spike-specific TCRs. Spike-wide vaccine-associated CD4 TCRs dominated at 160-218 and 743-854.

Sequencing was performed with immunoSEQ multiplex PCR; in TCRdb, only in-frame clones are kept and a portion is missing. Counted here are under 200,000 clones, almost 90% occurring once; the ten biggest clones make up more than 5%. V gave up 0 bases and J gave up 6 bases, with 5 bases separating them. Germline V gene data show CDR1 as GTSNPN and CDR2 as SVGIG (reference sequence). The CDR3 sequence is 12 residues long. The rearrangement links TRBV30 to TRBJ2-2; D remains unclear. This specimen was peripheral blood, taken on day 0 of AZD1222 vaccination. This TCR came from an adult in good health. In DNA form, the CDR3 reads TGTGCCTGGAGTGTAGGATCCGGGGAGCTGTTTTTT. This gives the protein CAWSVGSGELFF.